The present entry profiles one T cell receptor beta chain with its context. The data belong to a study of blood T cells in healthy people across ages. Together with a sample-barcoded 5' primer, a J-beta primer mix was included in a second PCR lasting roughly 6 to 12 cycles. TCRdb redid the calling of the 5' RACE reads with MiXCR, one entry per CDR3 protein. The sample carries about 680,000 distinct CDR3 sequences, 45% to 50% recorded once. The sequence was obtained from a woman aged 60-75 years in good health. The sample was blood.

For the CDR3, the DNA is TGTGCCAGCAGCTACCGACAGGGACGGGACACCGGGGAGCTGTTTTTT. It encodes CASSYRQGRDTGELFF. The chain has TRBV11-2 and TRBJ2-2, with 7 bases that match TRBD1. J was trimmed by 3 bases and V by 4 bases; bases with no gene match: 8. Germline-derived CDR1 and CDR2 are SGHAT and FQNNGV. This CDR3 is 16 amino acids long. The full variable domain, completed using reference TRBV11-2 and TRBJ2-2, is EAGVAQSPRYKIIEKRQSVAFWCNPISGHATLYWYQQILGQGPKLLIQFQNNGVVDDSQLPKDRFSAERLKGVDSTLKIQPAKLEDSAVYLCASSYRQGRDTGELFFGEGSRLTVL.